This TCR beta chain was identified in a study of blood T cell repertoires in COVID-19. At the level of the study: Acute-phase and convalescent COVID-19 samples originated in the United States, Italy and Spain. T cells, B-cell-depleted T cells, or PBMCs supplied cDNA or gDNA.

The CDR3 is made up of 13 amino acids. CDR1 is LNHDA and CDR2 is SQIVND in the germline V gene (reference sequence). V lost 6 bases and J 4 bases, leaving 12 bases between the germline ends. Sequencing was performed with immunoSEQ multiplex PCR; in TCRdb, only in-frame clones are kept and a portion is missing. The repertoire has around 160,000 clones, roughly 80% of them found once; the top ten carry 3.4%. Participants' reported clinical history set cohort assignment. Donors in Cohort 3 who had recovered were those with two negative PCRs, healthcare professional clearance, or resolution of their symptoms.

Specimen: PBMCs or T cells enriched from blood (not recorded which). The TCR sequence derives from a woman aged 55-70 years who had recovered from COVID-19. The rearrangement links TRBV19 to TRBJ1-1; D is undetermined. The CDR3 DNA reads TGTGCCAGTAGAGGCAGGTCAGGCACTGAAGCTTTCTTT. Translating it yields CASRGRSGTEAFF.